This record covers a single TCR beta chain. Its target is not known. The CDR3 spans 15 residues. V was clipped by 0 bases and J by 0 bases, with 8 bases between them. Germline CDR1 is DFQATT and CDR2 is SNEGSKA (reference sequence). These data originate in a study of T cells in Graves' hyperthyroidism and ophthalmopathy. Study as a whole: Peripheral blood samples were taken at initial diagnosis, prior to any treatment.

The PBMCs studied were ones that came from around 10 ml fresh peripheral blood. Study observations and caveats: Expanded thyroid clonotypes (above 0.001) were mostly also found in blood. Stable hyperthyroidism and ophthalmopathy were separated using 13 V-J signatures.

TCR beta CDR3 regions were amplified from RNA transcripts. The HTBI primer set drove a first-round RT-PCR of the TCR CDR3. One entry per CDR3 protein, called by TCRdb with MiXCR from the multiplex PCR reads. The sample yields over 450,000 distinct CDR3 sequences, approximately 17% seen once. The sequence was collected from a woman between 18 and 30 years old with Graves' ophthalmopathy. The sequencing sample was made of blood. The rearrangement links TRBV20-1 to TRBJ2-2, with D hard to call. The CDR3 nucleotides are TGCAGTGCTAGAGAGCACACATCGAACACCGGGGAGCTGTTTTTT. Amino acid sequence: CSAREHTSNTGELFF.